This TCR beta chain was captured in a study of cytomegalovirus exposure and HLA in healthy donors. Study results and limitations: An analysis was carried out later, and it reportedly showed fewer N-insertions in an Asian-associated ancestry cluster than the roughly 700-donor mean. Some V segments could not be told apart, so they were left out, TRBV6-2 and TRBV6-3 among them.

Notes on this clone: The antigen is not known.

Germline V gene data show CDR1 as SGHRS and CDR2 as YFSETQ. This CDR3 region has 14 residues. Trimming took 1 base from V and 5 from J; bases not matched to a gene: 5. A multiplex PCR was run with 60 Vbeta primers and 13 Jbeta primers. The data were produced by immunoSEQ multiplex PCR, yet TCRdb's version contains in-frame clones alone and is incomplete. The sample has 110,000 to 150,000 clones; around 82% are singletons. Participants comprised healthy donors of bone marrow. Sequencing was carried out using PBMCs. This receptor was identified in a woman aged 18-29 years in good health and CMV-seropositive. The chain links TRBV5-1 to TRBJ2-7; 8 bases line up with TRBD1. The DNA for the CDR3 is TGCGCCAGCAGCTTGTCAGGGGGCTTCGACGAGCAGTACTTC. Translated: CASSLSGGFDEQYF. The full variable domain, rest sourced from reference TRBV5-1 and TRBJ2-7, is KAGVTQTPRYLIKTRGQQVTLSCSPISGHRSVSWYQQTPGQGLQFLFEYFSETQRNKGNFPGRFSGRQFSNSRSEMNVSTLELGDSALYLCASSLSGGFDEQYFGPGTRLTVT.